This T cell receptor (beta chain) was observed in a study of CD8+CD57+ T cells in acquired aplastic anemia. Those patients picked for sequencing had displayed CD8+CD57+ cell expansion on flow cytometry. The TCR beta profiling, which covered VDJ combination and CDR3 sequence, was carried out using genomic DNA as the template. TCRdb called the reads again in MiXCR, with one record for every CDR3 protein. The sample yields 130,000 or so distinct CDR3 sequences, less than 50% seen once. Germline V gene data show CDR1 as SGHVS and CDR2 as FNYEAQ. The CDR3 is 14 amino acids. V trimming: 6 bases; J trimming: 12 bases; junction bases outside the gene matches: 7.

This clonotype was obtained from a human donor with aplastic anemia. Material for sequencing was sorted CD4+, CD8+, or CD8+CD57+ T cells (not recorded which) from PBMCs. The chain couples TRBV7-6 to TRBJ1-6; 11 bases line up with TRBD1. As DNA, the CDR3 is TGTGCCAGCAGGGTGAAGGACAGGGGGCAACCCCTCCACTTT. Translating it yields CASRVKDRGQPLHF.